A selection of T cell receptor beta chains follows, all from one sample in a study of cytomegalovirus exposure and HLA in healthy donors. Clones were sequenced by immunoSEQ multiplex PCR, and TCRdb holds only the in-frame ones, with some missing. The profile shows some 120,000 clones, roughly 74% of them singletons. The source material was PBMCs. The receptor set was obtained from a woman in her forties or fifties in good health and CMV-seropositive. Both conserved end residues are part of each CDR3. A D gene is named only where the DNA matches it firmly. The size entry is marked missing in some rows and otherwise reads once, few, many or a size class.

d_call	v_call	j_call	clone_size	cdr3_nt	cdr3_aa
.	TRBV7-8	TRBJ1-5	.	TGTGCCAGCAGCTTAGGGACAGCACCTAGCAATCAGCCCCAGCATTTT	CASSLGTAPSNQPQHF
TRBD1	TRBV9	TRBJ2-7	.	TGTGCCAGCAGCGTAGCTGGGACAGGGTACGAGCAGTACTTC	CASSVAGTGYEQYF
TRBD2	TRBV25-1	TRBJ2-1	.	TGTGCCAGCAATCCGGGTAGCGGGGGGGTGCGTGAGCAGTTCTTC	CASNPGSGGVREQFF
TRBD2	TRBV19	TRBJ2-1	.	TGTGCCAGTAGTATGAGCCCCCCTAGCGGGTTCGATGAGCAGTTCTTC	CASSMSPPSGFDEQFF
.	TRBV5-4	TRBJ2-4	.	TGTGCCAGCAGCTTGAAAGCAGGGGAGAAAAACATTCAGTACTTC	CASSLKAGEKNIQYF
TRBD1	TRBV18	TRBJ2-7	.	TGTGCCAGCTCACGGGACAGATCCTACGAGCAGTACTTC	CASSRDRSYEQYF
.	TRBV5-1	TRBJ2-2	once	TGCGCCAGCAGCTTTTCAGGGGTTACCGGGGAGCTGTTTTTT	CASSFSGVTGELFF
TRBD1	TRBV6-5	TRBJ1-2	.	TGTGCCAGCAGCCCCCAGGGGGCAATGAAGGGCTACACCTTC	CASSPQGAMKGYTF
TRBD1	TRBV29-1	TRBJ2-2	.	TGCAGCGTTGAAGGGGGGACAGGGCTAGTCACCGGGGAGCTGTTTTTT	CSVEGGTGLVTGELFF
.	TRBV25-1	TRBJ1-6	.	TGTGCCAGCACCCAGAGGGGGAATTCACCCCTCCACTTT	CASTQRGNSPLHF
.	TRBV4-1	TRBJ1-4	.	TGCGCCAGCAGCGGACGGGACAACGAAAAACTGTTTTTT	CASSGRDNEKLFF
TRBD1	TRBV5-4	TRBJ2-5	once	TGTGCCAGCAGCTTGGCCCGGACAGGGGCAGAGACCCAGTACTTC	CASSLARTGAETQYF
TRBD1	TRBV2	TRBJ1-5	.	TGTGCCAGCAGTGACGGGACAGGGAATCAGCCCCAGCATTTT	CASSDGTGNQPQHF
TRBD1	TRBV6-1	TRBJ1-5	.	TGTGCCAGCATCATAGGACAGGGAGGAAGGCAGCCCCAGCATTTT	CASIIGQGGRQPQHF
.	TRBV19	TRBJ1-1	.	TGTGCCAGTAGTATACCCCAGGGACTAAACACTGAAGCTTTCTTT	CASSIPQGLNTEAFF
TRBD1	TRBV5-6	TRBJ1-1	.	TGTGCCAGCAGTGGAGACAGGGGCCTACTTGAAGCTTTCTTT	CASSGDRGLLEAFF
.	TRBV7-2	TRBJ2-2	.	TGTGCCAGCAGCTCCCTCAGGGTGGGCACCGGGGAGCTGTTTTTT	CASSSLRVGTGELFF
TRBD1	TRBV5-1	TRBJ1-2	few	TGCGCCAGCAGCTTGGTTATCAGGGGGGAGCTTAACTATGGCTACACCTTC	CASSLVIRGELNYGYTF
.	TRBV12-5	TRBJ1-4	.	TGTGCTAGTGGTTTGGGGGGGCCCGGTAATGAAAAACTGTTTTTT	CASGLGGPGNEKLFF
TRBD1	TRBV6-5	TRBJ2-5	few	TGTGCCAGCAGGTTACAGGGGACCCAAGAGACCCAGTACTTC	CASRLQGTQETQYF
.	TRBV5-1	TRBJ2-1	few	TGCGCCAGCAGCCTAACGGGGTACAATGAGCAGTTCTTC	CASSLTGYNEQFF
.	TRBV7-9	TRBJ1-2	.	TGTGCCAGCAGCTTGCCCCCAGGGGCAAGGTCTAACTATGGCTACACCTTC	CASSLPPGARSNYGYTF
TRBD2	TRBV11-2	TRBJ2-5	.	TGTGCCAGCAGCTCCGGGGGGATTCAAGAGACCCAGTACTTC	CASSSGGIQETQYF
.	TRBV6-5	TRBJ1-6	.	TGTGCCAGCGGACAGTTTAGGGATTCACCCCTCCACTTT	CASGQFRDSPLHF
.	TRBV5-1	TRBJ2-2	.	TGCGCCAGCAGCTTGGGGCAGATGAACACCGGGGAGCTGTTTTTT	CASSLGQMNTGELFF
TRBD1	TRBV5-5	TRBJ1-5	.	TGTGCCAGCAGCTTAGCGACAGGGTTGTATCAGCCCCAGCATTTT	CASSLATGLYQPQHF
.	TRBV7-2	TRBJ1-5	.	TGTGCCAGCAGCTCCTTTGCCCTACAGGGTCTTAATCAGCCCCAGCATTTT	CASSSFALQGLNQPQHF
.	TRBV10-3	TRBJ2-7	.	TGTGCCATCAGTGGGACGGACATAGGGGCCTACGAGCAGTACTTC	CAISGTDIGAYEQYF
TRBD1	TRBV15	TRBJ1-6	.	TGTGCCACCAGCACCGACAGGGGATTCGACTATAATTCACCCCTCCACTTT	CATSTDRGFDYNSPLHF
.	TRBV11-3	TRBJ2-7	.	TGTGCCAGCAGCTTGGGCAAGGGGTGCGAGCAGTACTTC	CASSLGKGCEQYF
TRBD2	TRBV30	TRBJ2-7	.	TGTGCCTGGAGTTTTTCGGGACTAGCGGGGGGGCCGGGCGAGCAGTACTTC	CAWSFSGLAGGPGEQYF
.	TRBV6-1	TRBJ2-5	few	TGTGCCAGCAGTGAGACTGGGAGGAACAAAAAGACCCAGTACTTC	CASSETGRNKKTQYF
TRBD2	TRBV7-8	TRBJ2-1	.	TGTGCCAGCAGCCCCAACCTAGCGGCCCCAACGCGGAATGAGCAGTTCTTC	CASSPNLAAPTRNEQFF
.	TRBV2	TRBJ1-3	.	TGTGCCAGCAGTTCCCAGGGATCCTCTGGAAACACCATATATTTT	CASSSQGSSGNTIYF
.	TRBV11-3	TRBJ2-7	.	TGTGCCAGCAGCTTAGTTATAGGGGGAGCGCTGACGTACTTC	CASSLVIGGALTYF
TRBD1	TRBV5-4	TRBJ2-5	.	TGTGCCAGCAGCTTGACAGGGGTCCAAGAGACCCAGTACTTC	CASSLTGVQETQYF
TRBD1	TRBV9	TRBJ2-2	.	TGTGCCAGCAGCGTTCGACAGGGGGCCGACACCGGGGAGCTGTTTTTT	CASSVRQGADTGELFF
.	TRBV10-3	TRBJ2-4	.	TGTGCCTCCCAGGGGCAGCTGGGAAACATTCAGTACTTC	CASQGQLGNIQYF
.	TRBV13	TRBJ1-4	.	TGTGCCAGCAGCTCAAGGACAGCTGGGTATGAAAAACTGTTTTTT	CASSSRTAGYEKLFF
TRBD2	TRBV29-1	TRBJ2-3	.	TGCAGCGTTGAAAGCAGGGGACTAGCGGGGTCTGGTGTGGTAGATACGCAGTATTTT	CSVESRGLAGSGVVDTQYF
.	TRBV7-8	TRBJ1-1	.	TGTGCCAGCAGCCCCGGGTCGAACACTGAAGCTTTCTTT	CASSPGSNTEAFF
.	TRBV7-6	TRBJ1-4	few	TGTGCCAGCAGCTTTACTCCAACTAATGAAAAACTGTTTTTT	CASSFTPTNEKLFF